This T cell receptor (beta chain) was captured by sequencing in a study of read filtering for tumor transcriptome and immune sequencing. The V end lost 8 bases, the J end lost 1 base, and 15 bases lay between the germline ends. The CDR3 runs 14 residues. The germline V gene encodes CDR1 MGHDK and CDR2 SYGVNS. From 400 to 450 ng of RNA, a library with molecular barcoded alpha/delta and beta/gamma adaptors was made. One entry per CDR3 protein, called by TCRdb with MiXCR from the reads. Among over 35,000 distinct CDR3 sequences, 10% to 15% were seen once, and the ten largest hold over 25%. Source material: a population of CD138-negative cells sorted from bone marrow. The gene calls are TRBV25-1 and TRBJ2-7, with D possibly matching TRBD2 (5 bases). The sequence derives from a donor over 35 with multiple myeloma. CDR3 residues: CASSPRGPSYEQYF. The CDR3 nucleotides read TGTGCCAGCTCGCCCCGCGGGCCATCCTACGAGCAGTACTTC.